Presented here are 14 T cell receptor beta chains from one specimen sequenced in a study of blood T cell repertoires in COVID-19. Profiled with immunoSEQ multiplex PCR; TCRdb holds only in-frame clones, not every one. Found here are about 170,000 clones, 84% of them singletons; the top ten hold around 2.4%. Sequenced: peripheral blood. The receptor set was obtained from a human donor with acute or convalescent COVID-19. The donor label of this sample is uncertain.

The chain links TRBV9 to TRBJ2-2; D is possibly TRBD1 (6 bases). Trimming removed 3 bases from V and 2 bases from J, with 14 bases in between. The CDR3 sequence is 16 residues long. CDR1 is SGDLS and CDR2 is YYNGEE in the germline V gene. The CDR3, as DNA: TGTGCCAGCAGCGCCTACGGACAGCTAAACACCGGGGAGCTGTTTTTT. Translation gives CASSAYGQLNTGELFF. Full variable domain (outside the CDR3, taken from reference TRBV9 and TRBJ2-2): DSGVTQTPKHLITATGQRVTLRCSPRSGDLSVYWYQQSLDQGLQFLIQYYNGEERAKGNILERFSAQQFPDLHSELNLSSLELGDSALYFCASSAYGQLNTGELFFGEGSRLTVL.

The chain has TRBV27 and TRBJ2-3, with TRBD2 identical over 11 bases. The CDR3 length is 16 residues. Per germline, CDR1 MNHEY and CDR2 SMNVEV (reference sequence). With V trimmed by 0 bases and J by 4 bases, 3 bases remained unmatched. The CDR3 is CASSLSGTSGADTQYF. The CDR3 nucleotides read TGTGCCAGCAGTTTATCTGGGACTAGCGGCGCAGATACGCAGTATTTT.

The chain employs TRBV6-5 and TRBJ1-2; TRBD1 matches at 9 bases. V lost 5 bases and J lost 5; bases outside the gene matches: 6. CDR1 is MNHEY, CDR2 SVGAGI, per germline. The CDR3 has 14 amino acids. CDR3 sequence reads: CASSPGQGWYGYTF. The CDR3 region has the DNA TGTGCCAGCAGTCCCGGACAGGGGTGGTATGGCTACACCTTC.

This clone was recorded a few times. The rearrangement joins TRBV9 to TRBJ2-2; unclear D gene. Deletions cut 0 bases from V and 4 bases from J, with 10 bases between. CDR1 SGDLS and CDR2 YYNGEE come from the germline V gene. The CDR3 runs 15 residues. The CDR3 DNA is TGTGCCAGCAGCGTAGACCCGACGGGCACCGGGGAGCTGTTTTTT. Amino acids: CASSVDPTGTGELFF.

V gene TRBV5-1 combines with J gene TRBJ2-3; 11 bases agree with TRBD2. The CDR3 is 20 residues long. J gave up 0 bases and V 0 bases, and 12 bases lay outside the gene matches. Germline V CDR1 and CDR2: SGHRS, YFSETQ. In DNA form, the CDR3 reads TGCGCCAGCAGCTTGGCGAGGGTAGCGGGAGGGCCCTCCAGCACAGATACGCAGTATTTT. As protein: CASSLARVAGGPSSTDTQYF.

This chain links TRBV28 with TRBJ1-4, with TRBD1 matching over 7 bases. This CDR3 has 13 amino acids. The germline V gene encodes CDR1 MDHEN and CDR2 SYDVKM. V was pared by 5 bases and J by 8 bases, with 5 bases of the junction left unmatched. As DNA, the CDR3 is TGTGCCAGCAGTGCGACAGGGATAGAAAAACTGTTTTTT. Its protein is CASSATGIEKLFF.

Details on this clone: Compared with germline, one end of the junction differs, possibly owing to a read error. The CDR3 loop is CASSLGGTGEDTQYF. For the CDR3, the DNA is TGTGCTAGCAGCTTAGGGGGGACAGGGGAAGATACGCAGTATTTT. The chain couples TRBV7-7 to TRBJ2-3; TRBD1 matches at 10 bases. Per germline, CDR1 SSHAT and CDR2 FNYEAQ (reference sequence). The CDR3 contains 15 residues.

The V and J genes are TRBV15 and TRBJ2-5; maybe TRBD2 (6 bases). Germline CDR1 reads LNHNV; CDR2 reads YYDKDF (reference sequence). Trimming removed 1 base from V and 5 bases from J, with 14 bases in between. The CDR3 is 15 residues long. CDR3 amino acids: CATSRGGGKVETQYF. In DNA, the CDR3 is TGTGCCACCAGCAGAGGGGGCGGGAAAGTCGAGACCCAGTACTTC.

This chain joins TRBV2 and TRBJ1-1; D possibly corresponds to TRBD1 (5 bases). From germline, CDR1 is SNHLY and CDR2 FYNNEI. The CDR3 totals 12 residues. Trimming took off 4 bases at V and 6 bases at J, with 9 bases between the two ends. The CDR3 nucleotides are TGTGCCAGCAGTGGGGCAGGGCCTGAAGCTTTCTTT. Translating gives CASSGAGPEAFF.

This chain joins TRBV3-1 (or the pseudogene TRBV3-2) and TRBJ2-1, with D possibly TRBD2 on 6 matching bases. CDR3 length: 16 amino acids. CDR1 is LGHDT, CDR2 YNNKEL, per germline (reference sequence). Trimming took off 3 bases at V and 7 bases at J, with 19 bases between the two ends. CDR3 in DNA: TGTGCCAGCAGCCAGAGTCGCAGAGCGCGGGGTAATGAGCAGTTCTTC. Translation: CASSQSRRARGNEQFF.

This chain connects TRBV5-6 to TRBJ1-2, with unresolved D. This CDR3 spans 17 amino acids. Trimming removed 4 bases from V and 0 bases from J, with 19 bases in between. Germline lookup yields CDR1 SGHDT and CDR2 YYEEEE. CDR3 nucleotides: TGTGCCAGCAGCCGAAACGCAGGATCATTTCCTAACTATGGCTACACCTTC. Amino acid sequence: CASSRNAGSFPNYGYTF. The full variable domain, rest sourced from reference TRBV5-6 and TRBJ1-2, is DAGVTQSPTHLIKTRGQQVTLRCSPKSGHDTVSWYQQALGQGPQFIFQYYEEEERQRGNFPDRFSGHQFPNYSSELNVNALLLGDSALYLCASSRNAGSFPNYGYTFGSGTRLTVV.

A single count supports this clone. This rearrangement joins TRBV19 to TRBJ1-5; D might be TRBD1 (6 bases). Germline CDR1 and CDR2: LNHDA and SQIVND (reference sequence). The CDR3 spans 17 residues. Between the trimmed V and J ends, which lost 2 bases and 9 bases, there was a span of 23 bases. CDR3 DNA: TGTGCCAGTAGTATAAGGTTAAAGGGGGGGGCCCAGACGCCCCAGCATTTT. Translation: CASSIRLKGGAQTPQHF.

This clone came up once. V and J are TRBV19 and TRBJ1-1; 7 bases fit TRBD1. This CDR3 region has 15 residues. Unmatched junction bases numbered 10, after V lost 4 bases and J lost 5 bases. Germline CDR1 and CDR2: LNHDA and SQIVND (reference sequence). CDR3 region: CASSRGNRGGTEAFF. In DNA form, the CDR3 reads TGTGCCAGTAGTAGGGGAAACAGGGGTGGGACTGAAGCTTTCTTT.

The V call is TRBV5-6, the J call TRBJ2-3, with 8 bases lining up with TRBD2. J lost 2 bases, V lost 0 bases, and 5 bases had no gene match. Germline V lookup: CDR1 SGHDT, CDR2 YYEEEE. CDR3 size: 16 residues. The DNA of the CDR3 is TGTGCCAGCAGCTTGGCGGCGGGGGGTGACACAGATACGCAGTATTTT. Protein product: CASSLAAGGDTDTQYF.